One sample yielded the 14 T cell receptor beta chains listed below, sequenced in a study of regulatory T cells in long-lasting Graves disease. Sample time point: persistent/refractory GD, antithyroid drugs over 5 years with positive TRAb. The TCR library used RNA extracted from PBMCs. Arm-PCR of CDR3 regions and iRepertoire HTBI primers were used to build TCR beta libraries. TCRdb processed the multiplex PCR reads anew with MiXCR; each CDR3 protein has one entry. The repertoire holds 350,000 to 450,000 distinct CDR3 sequences, with under 25% as singletons. The source was peripheral blood mononuclear cells (PBMCs), collected when the disease was refractory, from a patient treated with antithyroid drugs. The receptors were sampled from a female donor with Graves disease.

In its sample, this clonotype was seen many times. The chain couples TRBV6-1 to TRBJ1-5, with D maybe TRBD1 (6 bases). Germline CDR1 is MNHNS and CDR2 is SASEGT. The CDR3 extends over 14 amino acids. The V gene lost 6 bases and the J gene lost 4 bases, with 13 bases spanning the gap. CDR3 sequence (DNA): TGTGCCAGCAGACTGACAGGCATGAATCAGCCCCAGCATTTT. It yields the protein CASRLTGMNQPQHF.

The chain employs TRBV7-2 and TRBJ1-1; 11 nucleotides agree with TRBD1. J was trimmed by 5 bases and V by 5 bases; bases with no gene match: 10. This CDR3 has 16 residues. The germline gives CDR1 SGHTA, CDR2 FQGNSA. Here the CDR3 reads CASSPGTGGGRTEAFF. The CDR3 DNA is TGTGCCAGCAGCCCCGGGACAGGGGGAGGACGGACTGAAGCTTTCTTT.

On this clonotype: A much larger clonotype is one base distant, so this may be a read error. The V gene is TRBV28, the J gene TRBJ1-2; the match to TRBD1 covers 9 bases. The length of the CDR3 is 15 residues. Trimming at V came to 5 bases and at J to 4 bases, leaving 8 bases not matched to a gene. Germline CDR1 and CDR2: MDHEN and SYDVKM. CDR3 region: CASSETGGAAYGYTF. In DNA, the CDR3 is TGTGCCAGCAGTGAAACAGGGGGCGCGGCCTATGGCTACACCTTC.

The chain combines TRBV2 with TRBJ2-5; TRBD2 is a possible D gene (7 bases). Trimming cost V 3 bases and J 4 bases, with 15 bases left between them. CDR1 is SNHLY, CDR2 FYNNEI, per germline. The CDR3 has 15 residues. CDR3 region: CASSEIGGRPETQYF. For the CDR3, the DNA is TGTGCCAGCAGTGAGATCGGGGGGCGGCCAGAGACCCAGTACTTC. Complete variable domain (other parts from reference TRBV2 and TRBJ2-5): EPEVTQTPSHQVTQMGQEVILRCVPISNHLYFYWYRQILGQKVEFLVSFYNNEISEKSEIFDDQFSVERPDGSNFTLKIRSTKLEDSAMYFCASSEIGGRPETQYFGPGTRLLVL.

In this sample, this clonotype turned up many times. The chain employs TRBV28 and TRBJ2-7; TRBD2 agrees at 9 bases. Per germline, CDR1 MDHEN and CDR2 SYDVKM. The CDR3 sequence is 18 residues long. Germline trimming cut 1 base from V and 4 bases from J; bases unmatched to any gene: 14. The CDR3 DNA follows: TGTGCCAGCAGTTTATCGCCCCAAGGTAGCGGGAGATCGTACGAGCAGTACTTC. It specifies CASSLSPQGSGRSYEQYF. The variable domain in full, with the rest retrieved from reference TRBV28 and TRBJ2-7, is DVKVTQSSRYLVKRTGEKVFLECVQDMDHENMFWYRQDPGLGLRLIYFSYDVKMKEKGDIPEGYSVSREKKERFSLILESASTNQTSMYLCASSLSPQGSGRSYEQYFGPGTRLTVT.

This clonotype was seen a handful of times. The rearrangement uses TRBV19 and TRBJ1-1; the D gene is possibly TRBD1 (5 bases). The V gene's germline CDR1 is LNHDA and CDR2 SQIVND (reference sequence). The CDR3 length is 16 residues. V was pared by 3 bases and J by 6 bases, with 20 bases between. This CDR3 is CASSIDGTGGGPEAFF. In DNA, the CDR3 is TGTGCCAGTAGTATCGACGGCACAGGAGGAGGTCCTGAAGCTTTCTTT.

A few counts support this clonotype. The chain links TRBV27 to TRBJ2-7; possibly TRBD1 for D (5 bases). The V end lost 6 bases, the J end lost 3 bases, and 9 bases lay between the germline ends. From germline, CDR1 is MNHEY and CDR2 SMNVEV (reference sequence). This CDR3 contains 12 residues. This chain's CDR3 is CASRGHRYEQYF. In DNA, the CDR3 is TGTGCCAGCAGGGGGCACCGCTACGAGCAGTACTTC.

This chain joins TRBV29-1 and TRBJ1-5; unclear D gene. Trimming took 5 bases from V and 0 from J, leaving 8 bases between them. The CDR3 consists of 13 residues. Germline V gene data show CDR1 as SQVTM and CDR2 as ANQGSEA. The CDR3 nucleotides are TGCAGCGTTTCGGACTATAGCAATCAGCCCCAGCATTTT. Amino acid sequence: CSVSDYSNQPQHF.

In this sample, this clonotype turned up many times. The chain recombines TRBV28 with TRBJ1-4, with D maybe TRBD1 (6 bases). The germline gives CDR1 MDHEN, CDR2 SYDVKM. The CDR3 is 14 amino acids. Trimming removed 6 bases from V and 5 bases from J, with 13 bases in between. The CDR3 bases are TGTGCCAGCAGCCCCGGACAGCAAAATGAAAAACTGTTTTTT. This sequence encodes CASSPGQQNEKLFF.

This clonotype was observed many times. The J gene is TRBJ1-5, the V gene TRBV6-2 or TRBV6-3, with TRBD1 as a possible D gene (6 bases). Germline V gene sequence: CDR1 MNHEY, CDR2 SVGEGT. This CDR3 contains 15 residues. V was pared by 4 bases and J by 3 bases, with 13 bases between. The CDR3 region has the DNA TGTGCCAGCAGTTCCATCGGACAGCACAATCAGCCCCAGCATTTT. This gives the protein CASSSIGQHNQPQHF.

This clonotype was detected many times. V and J are TRBV20-1 and TRBJ2-5; TRBD1 aligns across 9 bases. V gave up 5 bases and J gave up 5 bases; unmatched junction bases: 9. CDR3 length equals 14 residues. The germline V gene encodes CDR1 DFQATT and CDR2 SNEGSKA (reference sequence). CDR3 sequence reads: CSAAQTGGAETQYF. The DNA of the CDR3 is TGCAGTGCTGCCCAAACAGGGGGCGCCGAGACCCAGTACTTC.

This clonotype was seen at least ten times. This chain uses TRBV11-2 with TRBJ2-5; 9 nucleotides line up with TRBD2. The V gene end was trimmed by 3 bases and the J gene end by 5 bases; junction bases not matched to a gene: 7. The V gene's germline CDR1 is SGHAT and CDR2 FQNNGV. This CDR3 is built from 15 residues. The CDR3 region is CASSFLAGVGETQYF. The CDR3 DNA reads TGTGCCAGCAGCTTCTTAGCGGGAGTTGGGGAGACCCAGTACTTC. Using reference TRBV11-2 and TRBJ2-5 for the parts outside the CDR3, the full variable domain is EAGVAQSPRYKIIEKRQSVAFWCNPISGHATLYWYQQILGQGPKLLIQFQNNGVVDDSQLPKDRFSAERLKGVDSTLKIQPAKLEDSAVYLCASSFLAGVGETQYFGPGTRLLVL.

The chain carries TRBV30 and TRBJ1-2; TRBD1 is a possible D gene (5 bases). Germline V lookup: CDR1 GTSNPN, CDR2 SVGIG (reference sequence). Deletions cut 4 bases from V and 5 bases from J, with 11 bases between. The CDR3 length is 12 residues. CDR3 sequence (DNA): TGTGCCTGGACGAGGGGAGGGTATGGCTACACCTTC. Protein product: CAWTRGGYGYTF.

This clonotype was counted at least ten times. The rearrangement links TRBV28 to TRBJ1-5, with unresolved D. Germline CDR1 reads MDHEN; CDR2 reads SYDVKM. There are 14 residues in the CDR3. V shed 3 bases and J shed 1 base, with 7 bases lying between them. The CDR3 DNA reads as TGTGCCAGCAGTTTGGCCCCGAGCAATCAGCCCCAGCATTTT. It yields the protein CASSLAPSNQPQHF.